The present T cell receptor beta chain was sequenced within a study of cytomegalovirus exposure and HLA in healthy donors. General observations from the study: V- and J-gene trimming of TCR beta was linked (in a later analysis) to a missense DCLRE1C variant. Researchers reported that three CMV-associated chains were confirmed in vitro as CMV antigen-specific.

Donors consisted of healthy bone marrow donors. Use of 60 Vbeta and 13 Jbeta primers characterized the PCR. Clones were read by immunoSEQ multiplex PCR, and TCRdb kept only the in-frame ones, dropping some. The table shows roughly 33,000 clones, with approximately 80% occurring only once. Remarks on this clone: Its target is unknown.

Source material: PBMCs. This receptor was obtained from a male donor in good health and CMV-seronegative.

The CDR3 region is CASSYSLRGLDSPLHF. CDR3 nucleotide sequence: TGTGCCAGCAGTTACTCGTTAAGGGGGCTGGATTCACCCCTCCACTTT. The chain joins TRBV6-5 to TRBJ1-6; TRBD1 agrees at 7 bases. The CDR3 consists of 16 residues. Germline V gives CDR1 MNHEY, CDR2 SVGAGI. Unmatched junction bases numbered 7, after V lost 0 bases and J lost 8 bases.